This T cell receptor beta chain was captured by sequencing in a study of blood T cell repertoires in COVID-19. Across the whole study: Samples representing acute and convalescent COVID-19 were sourced from the United States, Italy and Spain.

Per the authors' pipeline: By means of reference gene primer amplification, nucleated cell counts were estimated. Clones were read by immunoSEQ multiplex PCR, and TCRdb kept only the in-frame ones, dropping some. The V and J calls and clone size were taken over from that table, and D and trimming were inferred from the DNA. The table lists 90,000 to 150,000 clones, approximately 87% of them singletons, with 3% to 5% in the top ten. V lost 5 bases and J lost 4, with 11 bases in between. The CDR3 runs to 13 residues. Germline V gives CDR1 KGHSH, CDR2 LQKENI. This chain joins TRBV18 and TRBJ2-5; a weak D match, TRBD1 (5 bases). The sequence derives from a man aged 55 to 70 with acute or convalescent COVID-19. Sequenced input: peripheral blood. CDR3 sequence reads: CASSSGHSETQYF. CDR3 nucleotide sequence: TGTGCCAGCTCATCAGGGCATTCAGAGACCCAGTACTTC. The full variable domain, in which reference TRBV18 and TRBJ2-5 provide the parts outside the CDR3, is NAGVMQNPRHLVRRRGQEARLRCSPMKGHSHVYWYRQLPEEGLKFMVYLQKENIIDESGMPKERFSAEFPKEGPSILRIQQVVRGDSAAYFCASSSGHSETQYFGPGTRLLVL.